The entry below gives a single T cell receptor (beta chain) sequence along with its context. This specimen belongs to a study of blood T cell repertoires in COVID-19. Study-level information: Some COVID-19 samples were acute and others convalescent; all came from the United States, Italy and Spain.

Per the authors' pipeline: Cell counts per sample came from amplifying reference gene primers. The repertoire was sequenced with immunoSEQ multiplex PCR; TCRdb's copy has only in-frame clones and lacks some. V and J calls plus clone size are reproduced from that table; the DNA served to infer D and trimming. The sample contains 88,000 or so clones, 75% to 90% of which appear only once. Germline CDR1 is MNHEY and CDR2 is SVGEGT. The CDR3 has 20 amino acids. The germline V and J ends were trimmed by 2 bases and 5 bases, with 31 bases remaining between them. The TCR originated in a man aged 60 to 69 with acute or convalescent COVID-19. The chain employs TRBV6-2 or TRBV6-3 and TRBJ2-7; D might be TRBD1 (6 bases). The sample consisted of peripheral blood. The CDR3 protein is CASSYLGPVGKSGEGDEQYF. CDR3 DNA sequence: TGTGCCAGCAGTTACCTCGGACCCGTGGGAAAATCAGGGGAAGGAGACGAGCAGTACTTC.